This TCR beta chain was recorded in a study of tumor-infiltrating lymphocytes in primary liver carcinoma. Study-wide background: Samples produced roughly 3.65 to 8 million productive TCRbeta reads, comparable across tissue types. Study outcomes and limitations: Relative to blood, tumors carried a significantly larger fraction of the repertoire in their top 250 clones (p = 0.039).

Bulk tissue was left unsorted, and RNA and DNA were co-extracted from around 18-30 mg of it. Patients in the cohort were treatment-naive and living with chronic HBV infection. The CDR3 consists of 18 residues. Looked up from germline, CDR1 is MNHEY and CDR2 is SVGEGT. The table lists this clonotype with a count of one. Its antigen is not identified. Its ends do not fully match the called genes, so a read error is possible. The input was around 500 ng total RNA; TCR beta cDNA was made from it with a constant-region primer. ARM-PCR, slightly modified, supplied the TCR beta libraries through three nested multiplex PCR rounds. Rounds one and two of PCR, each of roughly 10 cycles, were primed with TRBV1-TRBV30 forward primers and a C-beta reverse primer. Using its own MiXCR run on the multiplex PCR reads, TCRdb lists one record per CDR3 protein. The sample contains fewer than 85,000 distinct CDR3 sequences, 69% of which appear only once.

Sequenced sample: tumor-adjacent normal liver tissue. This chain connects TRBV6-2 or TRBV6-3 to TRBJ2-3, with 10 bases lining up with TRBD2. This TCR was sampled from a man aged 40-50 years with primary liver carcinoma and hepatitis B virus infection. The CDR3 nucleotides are TGTGCCTGCAGCTTCCTCCGGCTAGCGGGAGCGGGGGCAGATACAGAGTATTTT. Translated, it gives CACSFLRLAGAGADTEYF.